What follows are 24 T cell receptor beta chains derived from one specimen sequenced in a study of shared clonotypes between healthy human individuals (dated by TCRdb to 2020 to 2021). Libraries were built with the immunoSEQ multiplex PCR assay. TCRdb stores this immuneACCESS table with in-frame sequences only. Part of the clones is absent; in the studies checked, under half of the shortfall reflects unresolved V genes, and no reason is known for the rest. This sample holds some 1 million clones; 75% were observed only once. The ten largest clones add up to about 1.5% of the sample. Material: memory CD4+ T cells sorted from blood. The cell subset or site label, as the study defines it: CD45RA-negative fraction. These receptors were obtained from a man aged 18 to 30 in good health.

This clone appeared once. V is TRBV11-2 and J is TRBJ2-4; possible D gene TRBD1, 6 bases. CDR1 and CDR2 (germline): SGHAT, FQNNGV. The V gene lost 0 bases and the J gene lost 0 bases, with 18 bases spanning the gap. The CDR3 has 19 amino acids. In nucleotides, the CDR3 is TGTGCCAGCAGCTTAGATCCGGGTTGGGCAGGGGTAGCCAAAAACATTCAGTACTTC. It yields the protein CASSLDPGWAGVAKNIQYF.

This sequence joins TRBV28 and TRBJ2-5; D not certain. Germline V gene lookup returns CDR1 MDHEN and CDR2 SYDVKM. The V end lost 3 bases, the J end lost 2 bases, and 10 bases lay between the germline ends. CDR3 length: 14 residues. The CDR3 nucleotides are TGTGCCAGCAGTTTGGTGCAGATACAAGAGACCCAGTACTTC. Translating it yields CASSLVQIQETQYF.

The chain recombines TRBV30 with TRBJ1-3; TRBD1 is a possible D gene (6 bases). There are 14 residues in the CDR3. The V and J ends lost 4 bases and 1 base respectively, with 11 bases between them. Germline values: CDR1 GTSNPN, CDR2 SVGIG (reference sequence). The CDR3 sequence: CAWTQRGSGNTIYF. The CDR3 coding sequence is TGTGCCTGGACCCAGAGGGGGTCTGGAAACACCATATATTTT. Filled out from reference TRBV30 and TRBJ1-3, the complete variable domain reads SQTIHQWPATLVQPVGSPLSLECTVEGTSNPNLYWYRQAAGRGLQLLFYSVGIGQISSEVPQNLSASRPQDRQFILSSKKLLLSDSGFYLCAWTQRGSGNTIYFGEGSWLTVV.

The rearrangement joins TRBV9 to TRBJ2-3, with D unclear. The CDR3 is made up of 14 amino acids. Germline CDR1 reads SGDLS; CDR2 reads YYNGEE. The V end was cut by 0 bases, the J end by 8 bases, with 13 bases between. DNA of the CDR3: TGTGCCAGCAGCGTAGATCCCCTATCCGGTACGCAGTATTTT. Translated, it gives CASSVDPLSGTQYF.

V gene TRBV6-5 combines with J gene TRBJ1-5; the D gene is possibly TRBD1 (6 bases). Trimming shortened V by 6 bases and J by 9 bases, and 15 bases separated the two germline ends. The CDR3 contains 13 residues. The germline V gene encodes CDR1 MNHEY and CDR2 SVGAGI. CDR3 coding DNA: TGTGCCAGCAGCCGAAAGGGGGAATCGCCCCAGCATTTT. Its protein is CASSRKGESPQHF.

CDR3 DNA: TGTGCCAGCAGTTCCAACCCTTACAGGGGGCGTTTCACAGATACGCAGTATTTT. Translation gives CASSSNPYRGRFTDTQYF. The V call is TRBV28, the J call TRBJ2-3; 9 nucleotides match TRBD1. CDR1 is MDHEN, CDR2 SYDVKM, per germline. This CDR3 spans 18 amino acids. V dropped 4 bases and J dropped 2; count of bases not matched to a gene: 13.

The CDR3 coding sequence is TGCGCCAGCAGCCTCAATCAGGGGGGCACTGAAGCTTTCTTT. Translating it yields CASSLNQGGTEAFF. This chain connects TRBV5-1 to TRBJ1-1, with 7 bases matching TRBD1. V shed 4 bases and J 4 bases; nucleotides not matched to a gene: 7. The CDR3 runs 14 residues. Germline CDR1 reads SGHRS; CDR2 reads YFSETQ.

The chain has TRBV28 and TRBJ1-1; D unclear. Trimming took 2 bases from V and 4 from J, leaving 8 bases between them. Germline V gene data show CDR1 as MDHEN and CDR2 as SYDVKM. The CDR3 covers 13 residues. The CDR3 here is CASSLREITEAFF. CDR3 sequence (DNA): TGTGCCAGCAGTTTACGGGAAATCACTGAAGCTTTCTTT.

The sample holds a few counts of this clone. The chain couples TRBV7-6 to TRBJ2-1; TRBD2 matches at 8 bases. The junction had 17 bases not matched to a gene; V was cut back by 1 base and J by 6 bases. The CDR3 runs 19 residues. Germline CDR1 is SGHVS and CDR2 is FNYEAQ. The CDR3 protein is CASSLGMAGGPKEGNEQFF. CDR3 bases: TGTGCCAGCAGCTTAGGTATGGCGGGAGGACCAAAAGAAGGCAATGAGCAGTTCTTC.

J is TRBJ2-2 and V is TRBV4-2, with D perhaps assigned TRBD1 or TRBD2 (5 bases each). The V end was cut by 1 base, the J end by 3 bases, with 15 bases between. Germline V gene sequence: CDR1 LGHNA, CDR2 YNFKEQ. This CDR3 is 17 amino acids long. CDR3 sequence: CASSQGGSLGDTGELFF. In DNA form, the CDR3 reads TGTGCCAGCAGCCAAGGGGGCAGCCTGGGGGACACCGGGGAGCTGTTTTTT.

On this clone: Germline and junction disagree at one end, which may indicate a read error. The V gene is TRBV30, the J gene TRBJ1-4; D call uncertain. The CDR3 covers 11 residues. Germline V CDR1 and CDR2: GTSNPN, SVGIG (reference sequence). The CDR3 protein is CAWSVHTRVGF. The DNA of the CDR3 is TGTGCCTGGAGTGTACATACTCGGGTGGGTTTT.

The V gene is TRBV4-2, the J gene TRBJ1-6; the D is unclear. This CDR3 is 15 amino acids long. Trimming took 0 bases from V and 8 from J, leaving 11 bases between them. Per germline, CDR1 LGHNA and CDR2 YNFKEQ. The CDR3 nucleotides are TGTGCCAGCAGCCAAGATCAAGCGAATGATTCACCCCTCCACTTT. It specifies CASSQDQANDSPLHF.

The CDR3 here is CASLRPGTLQNIQYF. CDR3 DNA: TGTGCCAGCCTCAGGCCCGGGACACTCCAAAACATTCAGTACTTC. The chain links TRBV6-4 to TRBJ2-4; D might be TRBD1 (6 bases). Trimming cost V 8 bases and J 5 bases, with 19 bases left between them. The CDR3 is 15 residues long. Germline loops: CDR1 MRHNA, CDR2 SNTAGT.

The J gene is TRBJ2-7, the V gene TRBV5-1, with 10 nucleotides matching TRBD1. Trimming took 5 bases from V and 2 from J; bases not matched to a gene: 4. The CDR3 has 14 amino acids. Germline CDR1 reads SGHRS; CDR2 reads YFSETQ. The CDR3 is CASRTGTGAYEQYF. The CDR3 bases are TGCGCCAGCAGGACCGGGACAGGGGCCTACGAGCAGTACTTC.

This clone was counted many times. The J gene is TRBJ1-2, the V gene TRBV10-3; D might be TRBD1 (6 bases). V was trimmed by 2 bases and J by 3 bases, leaving 10 bases between them. The germline gives CDR1 ENHRY, CDR2 SYGVKD. The CDR3 length is 14 residues. For the CDR3, the DNA is TGTGCCATCAGTGAGGGACAGCTATACTATGGCTACACCTTC. As protein: CAISEGQLYYGYTF.

The CDR3 coding sequence is TGTGCCAGCTCACCTCCTGGGGCCAACGTCCTGACTTTC. Its translation is CASSPPGANVLTF. The chain is built from TRBV18 and TRBJ2-6; D gene uncertain. The ends were cut back, 3 bases at V and 2 bases at J, with 2 bases in the middle. This CDR3 has 13 amino acids. Germline CDR1 KGHSH, CDR2 LQKENI. Full variable domain (missing parts from reference TRBV18 and TRBJ2-6): NAGVMQNPRHLVRRRGQEARLRCSPMKGHSHVYWYRQLPEEGLKFMVYLQKENIIDESGMPKERFSAEFPKEGPSILRIQQVVRGDSAAYFCASSPPGANVLTFGAGSRLTVL.

The sample holds a few counts of this clone. The chain is built from TRBV11-2 and TRBJ1-4; 8 bases align to TRBD1. Trimming cost V 5 bases and J 7 bases; bases outside gene matches: 9. The CDR3 has 15 amino acids. Per the germline V gene, CDR1 is SGHAT and CDR2 is FQNNGV. The CDR3 region is CASSPDRVASEKLFF. CDR3 bases: TGTGCCAGCAGCCCGGACAGGGTGGCGAGTGAAAAACTGTTTTTT.

In the case of this clone: Other DNA sequences in this specimen translate into the identical CDR3. The genes are TRBV28 and TRBJ2-7; 8 bases are shared with TRBD1. The CDR3 length is 17 residues. The V gene end was trimmed by 1 base and the J gene end by 3 bases; junction bases not matched to a gene: 11. Germline assignment: CDR1 MDHEN and CDR2 SYDVKM. The CDR3 sequence: CASSLSVSGGERYEQYF. In nucleotides, the CDR3 is TGTGCCAGCAGTTTATCGGTCTCAGGGGGCGAACGCTACGAGCAGTACTTC.

With respect to this clone: This specimen includes other DNA sequences encoding the same CDR3. The genes are TRBV9 and TRBJ2-3; 10 positions agree with TRBD2. CDR3 size: 16 residues. Germline lookup yields CDR1 SGDLS and CDR2 YYNGEE. Trimming cost V 0 bases and J 2 bases; bases outside gene matches: 3. Here the CDR3 DNA reads TGTGCCAGCAGCGTAGGGACTAGCGGCTACACAGATACGCAGTATTTT. Encoded protein: CASSVGTSGYTDTQYF.

This clone was seen just once. CDR3 bases: TGTGCCAGCAGTTACGGGAGGGGGCTTTCATCACCCCTCCACTTT. Translated, it gives CASSYGRGLSSPLHF. The chain carries TRBV6-5 and TRBJ1-6; 7 bases map to TRBD1. Germline V CDR1 and CDR2: MNHEY, SVGAGI. V lost 2 bases to trimming and J lost 10 bases; unmatched junction nucleotides: 8. The CDR3 loop spans 15 amino acids.

This rearrangement joins TRBV4-1 to TRBJ2-1, with D perhaps TRBD1 (6 bases). The V end was cut by 4 bases, the J end by 6 bases, with 22 bases between. Germline V gene data show CDR1 as MGHRA and CDR2 as YSYEKL. The CDR3 totals 17 residues. The CDR3 region has the DNA TGCGCCAGCAGCCCTAGACTAACACAGGGAGCAGGCAATGAGCAGTTCTTC. Amino acid sequence: CASSPRLTQGAGNEQFF.

This chain joins TRBV7-2 and TRBJ2-7, with D unclear. This CDR3 contains 12 residues. V gave up 5 bases and J gave up 7 bases, with 12 bases separating them. Germline loops: CDR1 SGHTA, CDR2 FQGNSA. CDR3: CASSLGRAEQYF. In nucleotides, the CDR3 is TGTGCCAGCAGCCTCGGGCGAGCGGAGCAGTACTTC.

J is TRBJ1-3 and V is TRBV18; D uncertain. Trimming removed 3 bases at V and 4 bases at J, with 13 bases between. Germline-derived CDR1 and CDR2 are KGHSH and LQKENI. The CDR3 is made up of 15 amino acids. This CDR3 is CASSPTLGSGNTIYF. The CDR3, as DNA: TGTGCCAGCTCACCGACGCTTGGGTCCGGAAACACCATATATTTT. Full variable domain (missing parts from reference TRBV18 and TRBJ1-3): NAGVMQNPRHLVRRRGQEARLRCSPMKGHSHVYWYRQLPEEGLKFMVYLQKENIIDESGMPKERFSAEFPKEGPSILRIQQVVRGDSAAYFCASSPTLGSGNTIYFGEGSWLTVV.

This clone has more than one count but fewer than ten. The V and J genes are TRBV19 and TRBJ2-5, with D perhaps matching TRBD1 (5 bases). The length of the CDR3 is 17 residues. The germline V gene encodes CDR1 LNHDA and CDR2 SQIVND (reference sequence). V was cut by 1 base and J by 7 bases, with 22 bases left in between. CDR3 DNA sequence: TGTGCCAGTAGTATAGTCCACAGTATCCCTTCGACAGTGACCCAGTACTTC. This gives the protein CASSIVHSIPSTVTQYF. Together with reference TRBV19 and TRBJ2-5, the CDR3 gives the full variable domain: DGGITQSPKYLFRKEGQNVTLSCEQNLNHDAMYWYRQDPGQGLRLIYYSQIVNDFQKGDIAEGYSVSREKKESFPLTVTSAQKNPTAFYLCASSIVHSIPSTVTQYFGPGTRLLVL.